Listed here is a single T cell receptor beta chain. What it recognizes is unknown. This sample stems from a study of cytomegalovirus exposure and HLA in healthy donors. The study, taken as a whole, reports: For most TCR sequences rarity was the rule, although some public TCRs occurred in many donors.

Germline V lookup: CDR1 MNHEY, CDR2 SMNVEV (reference sequence). Trimming stripped 4 bases from V and 4 bases from J, with 13 bases between. This CDR3 contains 15 residues. PCR amplification relied on 60 Vbeta primers (plus 13 Jbeta primers). Sequencing used immunoSEQ multiplex PCR; TCRdb keeps in-frame clones, though not all of them. The table includes more than 100,000 clones, approximately 87% detected once. This receptor was taken from a woman aged 25 to 45 in good health and CMV-seronegative. Sequencing input: PBMCs. The chain is built from TRBV27 and TRBJ1-4; D may be TRBD1 (5 bases). CDR3 in amino acids: CASSSASGLNEKLFF. The CDR3 nucleotides read TGTGCCAGCAGTTCAGCCTCAGGGCTTAATGAAAAACTGTTTTTT.